This T cell receptor beta chain was captured in a study of T-cell memory formation after mild COVID-19. Study-wide context: TCR clusters showed largely donor specificity.

The germline V gene has CDR1 MNHEY and CDR2 SVGAGI. The length of the CDR3 is 14 residues. V gave up 3 bases and J gave up 1 base, with 9 bases separating them. TCRdb reanalysed the 5' RACE reads using MiXCR and keeps one entry per CDR3 protein. The sample contains about 440,000 distinct CDR3 sequences, 20% of which appear only once. The TCR comes from an adult woman who had mild COVID-19 (a few samples of this study predate the infection). Cell type and time point are not known. The specimen was PBMCs or a T cell subset sorted from them (not recorded which). V usage is TRBV6-5 and J usage is TRBJ1-1; D uncertain. The CDR3 nucleotides read TGTGCCAGCAGTTATGGGAGGACGAACACTGAAGCTTTCTTT. It yields the protein CASSYGRTNTEAFF.